The entry that follows covers one T cell receptor (beta chain) sequence. Its antigen is unknown. TCRdb reprocessed the 5' RACE reads with MiXCR, giving one entry per CDR3 protein. The sample shows approximately 610,000 distinct CDR3 sequences, approximately 16% of them seen only once. This entry is derived from a study of T cells after yellow fever vaccination. This CDR3 has 17 amino acids. The germline gives CDR1 SGHRS, CDR2 YFSETQ. V dropped 1 base and J dropped 3; count of bases not matched to a gene: 8. The study's findings and limits: It was a weaker secondary response, yet one that peaked faster, at day 5 versus 15.

The starting material was PBMCs, obtained about 5 days after the first yellow fever vaccination. The sequence was collected from a man between 18 and 29 years old who received the YFV17D yellow fever vaccine. The chain joins TRBV5-1 to TRBJ2-1; TRBD2 agrees at 9 bases. CDR3 in DNA: TGCGCCAGCAGCTTGTCGGTTAGCGGGGGTGACTACAATGAGCAGTTCTTC. Translating it yields CASSLSVSGGDYNEQFF.